This T cell receptor (beta chain) was sequenced for a study of Graves' ophthalmopathy and Graves' hyperthyroidism. Study-wide background: Hyperthyroidism qualified as stable when ophthalmopathy did not develop within 18 months of follow-up. Study-level findings and limits: For separating ophthalmopathy from stable hyperthyroidism, a 13-signature model gave 85% to 90% sensitivity and around 76% specificity.

In its sample, this clonotype was seen many times. Its antigen is still unknown. RNA transcripts served as template for amplifying TCR beta CDR3 sequences. Following a first-round RT-PCR that used HTBI primers, a second-round multiplex PCR was carried out. MiXCR was run by TCRdb on the multiplex PCR reads, yielding one entry per CDR3 protein. In the table there are around 1,000,000 distinct CDR3 sequences, 36% of which are singletons. Aged 18 to 65, hyperthyroidism patients had been newly diagnosed, with under 2 months' duration. Sequencing was performed on peripheral blood or thyroid tissue (not recorded which). The sequence was collected from an adult man with Graves' hyperthyroidism.

The CDR3 reads CASSEVTYEQYF. The CDR3 DNA is TGTGCCAGCAGTGAAGTAACCTACGAGCAGTACTTC. The rearrangement uses TRBV2 and TRBJ2-7; D unclear. CDR1 and CDR2 from the germline V gene are SNHLY and FYNNEI. The V end was cut by 1 base, the J end by 2 bases, with 3 bases between. The CDR3 extends over 12 amino acids.